Given below is one T cell receptor (beta chain) in context. The V and J ends lost 8 bases and 1 base respectively, with 14 bases between them. The germline V gene encodes CDR1 MNHEY and CDR2 SVGAGI. This CDR3 has 14 residues. The sample comes from a study of blood T cell repertoires in COVID-19. Generated by immunoSEQ multiplex PCR, the TCRdb table keeps only in-frame clones and is missing some. Counted here are fewer than 200,000 clones, about 85% occurring once; the ten biggest clones make up about 1.2%. This clonotype was sampled from a man aged 55-75 years who had recovered from COVID-19. Sequencing was performed on peripheral blood. This chain uses TRBV6-5 with TRBJ1-1, with D maybe TRBD1 (5 bases). The CDR3 spells CASRDGGWNTEAFF. The CDR3 coding sequence is TGTGCCAGCCGAGACGGGGGTTGGAACACTGAAGCTTTCTTT.